This paragraph reports one TCR beta chain. No antigen is known for it. The data were obtained in a study of T cell responses to AZD1222 COVID-19 vaccine. About the research overall: Second-dose groups at about 4 or about 12 weeks were pooled.

This CDR3 has 14 residues. CDR1 and CDR2 from the germline V gene are MNHEY and SVGAGI. The junction had 9 bases not matched to a gene; V was cut back by 6 bases and J by 5 bases. Findings of the study overall: Recipients of two AZD1222 doses showed rising Spike-specific TCR breadth and depth. Researchers took repertoire samples only after the peak T cell response had come. Among AZD1222 vaccinees, only five to seven were seropositive at baseline.

The assay was immunoSEQ multiplex PCR, and TCRdb's table has in-frame clones only and misses some. The data show 150,000 to 200,000 clones, over 75% seen once. Material: peripheral blood, obtained on day 0 of AZD1222 vaccination. The chain couples TRBV6-5 to TRBJ1-1; the match to TRBD1 covers 7 bases. This TCR was sampled from an adult in good health. CDR3 coding DNA: TGTGCCAGCAGCCAAACAGGGGCCGTTACTGAAGCTTTCTTT. Translated: CASSQTGAVTEAFF.